What follows describes a single T cell receptor beta chain. Each CDR3 protein gets one entry after TCRdb re-called the RACE reads with MiXCR. The sample lists approximately 80,000 distinct CDR3 sequences, around 7% seen once, with roughly 1.6% in the top ten. Trimming removed 3 bases at V and 7 bases at J, with 9 bases between. Germline V gene data show CDR1 as GTSNPN and CDR2 as SVGIG (reference sequence). The CDR3 contains 11 residues. This record comes from a study of human T cells and chemical hapten exposure. Study information: All patients underwent weekly scalp dosing with diphenylcyclopropenone for the full roughly 24-week study.

Time point given: patch test 1, 2 weeks after DPC sensitization. Treatment meaning: therapeutic diphenylcyclopropenone sensitization with weekly scalp DPC. This chain links TRBV30 with TRBJ1-1, with no clear D. The input for sequencing was whole blood, taken in connection with sensitization to the hapten diphenylcyclopropenone (DPC). The sequence derives from a woman aged 25 to 45 with alopecia areata. Some clones in this sample may be carry-over from other donors' samples. This CDR3 is CAWREEIEAFF. In nucleotides, the CDR3 is TGTGCCTGGAGGGAAGAGATTGAAGCTTTCTTT.